One and the same sample provided the 6 T cell receptor beta chains below, sequenced in a study of T cell responses to AZD1222 COVID-19 vaccine (dated by TCRdb to 2020 to 2023). The sample's time point label, decoded: baseline before first vaccination. The method was the immunoSEQ multiplex PCR assay. The table was pulled from immuneACCESS by TCRdb, which kept in-frame rearrangements only. Such tables lose some clones; where checked, under half of the loss comes from unresolved V genes, and the rest has no known cause. The sample yields about 110,000 clones; approximately 91% were counted once. Around a sixth of the sample is in the top ten clones. Specimen: peripheral blood, collected on day 0 of AZD1222 vaccination. The receptors derive from an adult in good health.

This rearrangement joins TRBV24-1 to TRBJ2-7; 12 bases are a match to TRBD2. Germline assignment: CDR1 KGHDR and CDR2 SFDVKD. The CDR3 is 15 residues long. The ends lost 2 bases at V and 6 bases at J; junction bases unmatched: 4. In DNA form, the CDR3 reads TGTGCCACCAGTGATTCACTAGCGGGGGGCCTCGAGCAGTACTTC. It translates to CATSDSLAGGLEQYF.

The V gene is TRBV27, the J gene TRBJ2-7; TRBD2 is a possible D gene (5 bases). CDR3 length: 14 residues. Per the germline V gene, CDR1 is MNHEY and CDR2 is SMNVEV (reference sequence). V lost 5 bases to trimming and J lost 3 bases, with 14 bases between them. CDR3 region: CASSREPNLYEQYV. The CDR3 DNA reads as TGTGCCAGCAGTCGGGAACCTAACCTCTACGAGCAGTACGTC.

CDR3 coding DNA: TGTGCCAGCGCCCCAAGGGGAAACACCATATATTTT. Residues: CASAPRGNTIYF. V is TRBV7-6 and J is TRBJ1-3; D is unclear. With 8 bases removed from V and 4 bases from J, the gap between germline ends came to 9 bases. Germline V lookup: CDR1 SGHVS, CDR2 FNYEAQ. The CDR3 is made up of 12 amino acids. Combining the CDR3 with reference TRBV7-6 and TRBJ1-3 gives the whole variable domain GAGVSQSPRYKVTKRGQDVALRCDPISGHVSLYWYRQALGQGPEFLTYFNYEAQQDKSGLPNDRFSAERPEGSISTLTIQRTEQRDSAMYRCASAPRGNTIYFGEGSWLTVV.

J is TRBJ1-6 and V is TRBV6-1; D is undetermined. V lost 2 bases and J 4 bases, leaving 9 bases between the germline ends. The CDR3 is made up of 15 amino acids. From germline, CDR1 is MNHNS and CDR2 SASEGT. CDR3 loop: CASSETVTYNSPLHF. The CDR3, as DNA: TGTGCCAGCAGTGAAACAGTAACTTATAATTCACCCCTCCACTTT.

The chain has TRBV18 and TRBJ1-2; D remains ambiguous. This CDR3 has 11 amino acids. CDR1 is KGHSH, CDR2 LQKENI, per germline. With 6 bases removed from V and 6 bases from J, the gap between germline ends came to 8 bases. In DNA form, the CDR3 reads TGTGCCAGCTCCCCCCTGGATGGCTACACCTTC. Its protein product is CASSPLDGYTF.

This clone was counted once. In DNA form, the CDR3 reads TGCAGCGTTGTGGGTCAAGGCAGCCAGGGCTTTAGCACAGATACGCAGTATTTT. It specifies CSVVGQGSQGFSTDTQYF. The chain uses TRBV29-1 and TRBJ2-3, with D tentatively TRBD1 (5 bases). Trimming shortened V by 4 bases and J by 0 bases, and 23 bases separated the two germline ends. The CDR3 has 18 amino acids. In germline, CDR1 is SQVTM, CDR2 ANQGSEA.